The present T cell receptor (beta chain) was sequenced within a study of blood T cell repertoires in COVID-19. Study information: The study drew acute and convalescent COVID-19 samples from the United States, Italy and Spain. From T cells, B-cell-depleted T cells, or PBMCs came the material, which was cDNA or gDNA.

Per the original methods: Amplification from reference gene primers served as the basis for estimated nucleated cell counts. Data came from immunoSEQ multiplex PCR; TCRdb stores just in-frame clones and leaves some out. That table is the source of V, J and clone size, and D and trimming were worked out from the DNA. The data show over 130,000 clones, roughly four fifths seen once. This CDR3 has 18 amino acids. CDR1 and CDR2 from the germline V gene are MGHRA and YSYEKL. The germline V and J ends were trimmed by 0 bases and 3 bases, with 19 bases remaining between them. Sequencing used peripheral blood. The chain carries TRBV4-1 and TRBJ2-3, with a possible D match to TRBD2 (6 bases). The sequence derives from a woman over 75 with active or convalescent COVID-19. As DNA, the CDR3 is TGCGCCAGCAGCCAAGAATTGGGGAGGTGGGCTGCGACAGATACGCAGTATTTT. It translates to CASSQELGRWAATDTQYF.